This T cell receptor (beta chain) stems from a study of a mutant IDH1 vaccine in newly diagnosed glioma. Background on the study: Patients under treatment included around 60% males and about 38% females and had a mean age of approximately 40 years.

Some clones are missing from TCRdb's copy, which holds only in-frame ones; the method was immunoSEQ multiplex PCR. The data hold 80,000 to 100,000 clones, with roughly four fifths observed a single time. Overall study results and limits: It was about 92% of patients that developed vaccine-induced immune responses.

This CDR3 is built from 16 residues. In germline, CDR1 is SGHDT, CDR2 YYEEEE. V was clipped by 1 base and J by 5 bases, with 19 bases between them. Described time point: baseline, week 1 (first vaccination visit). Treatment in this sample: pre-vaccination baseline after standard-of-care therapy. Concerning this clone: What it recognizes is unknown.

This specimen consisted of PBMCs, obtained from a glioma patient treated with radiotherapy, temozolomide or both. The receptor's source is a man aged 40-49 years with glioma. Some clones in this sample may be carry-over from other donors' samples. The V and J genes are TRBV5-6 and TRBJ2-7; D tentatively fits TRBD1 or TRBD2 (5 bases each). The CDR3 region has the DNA TGTGCCAGCAGCTTGTGGTGGTTGAGAGGGACCCACGAGCAGTACTTC. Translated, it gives CASSLWWLRGTHEQYF.